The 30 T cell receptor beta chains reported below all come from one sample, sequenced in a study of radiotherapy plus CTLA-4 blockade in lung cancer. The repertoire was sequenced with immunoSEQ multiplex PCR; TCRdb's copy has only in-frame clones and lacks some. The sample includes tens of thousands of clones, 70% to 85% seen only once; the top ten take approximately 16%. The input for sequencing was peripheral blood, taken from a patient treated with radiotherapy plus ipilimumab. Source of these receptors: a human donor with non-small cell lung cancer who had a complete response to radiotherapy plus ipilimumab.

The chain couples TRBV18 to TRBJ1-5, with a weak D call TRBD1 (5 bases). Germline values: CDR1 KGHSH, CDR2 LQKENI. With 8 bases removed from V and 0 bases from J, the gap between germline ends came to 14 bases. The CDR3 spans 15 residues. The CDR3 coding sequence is TGTGCCAGCACCGAAATGGGGGGTAGCAATCAGCCCCAGCATTTT. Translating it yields CASTEMGGSNQPQHF.

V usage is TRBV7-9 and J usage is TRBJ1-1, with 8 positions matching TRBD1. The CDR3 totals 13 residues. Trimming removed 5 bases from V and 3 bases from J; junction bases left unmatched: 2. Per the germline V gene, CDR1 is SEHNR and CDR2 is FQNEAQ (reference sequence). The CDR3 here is CASSPGGYTEAFF. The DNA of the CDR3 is TGTGCCAGCAGCCCAGGGGGCTACACTGAAGCTTTCTTT.

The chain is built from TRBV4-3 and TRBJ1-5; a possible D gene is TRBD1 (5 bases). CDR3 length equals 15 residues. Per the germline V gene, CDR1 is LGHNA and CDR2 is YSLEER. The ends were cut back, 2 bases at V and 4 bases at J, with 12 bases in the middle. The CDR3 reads CASSQSREGNQPQHF. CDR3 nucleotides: TGCGCCAGCAGCCAAAGTAGGGAGGGGAATCAGCCCCAGCATTTT.

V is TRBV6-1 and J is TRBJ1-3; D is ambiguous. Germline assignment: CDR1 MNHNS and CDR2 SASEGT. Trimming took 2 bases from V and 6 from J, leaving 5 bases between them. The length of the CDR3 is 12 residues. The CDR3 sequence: CASSESINTIYF. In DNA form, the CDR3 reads TGTGCCAGCAGTGAATCTATAAACACCATATATTTT.

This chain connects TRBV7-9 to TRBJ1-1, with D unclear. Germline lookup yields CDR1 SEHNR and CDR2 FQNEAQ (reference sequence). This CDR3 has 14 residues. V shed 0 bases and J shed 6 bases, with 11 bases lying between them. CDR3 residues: CASSLAGGRAEAFF. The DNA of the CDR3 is TGTGCCAGCAGCTTAGCCGGAGGTCGGGCTGAAGCTTTCTTT.

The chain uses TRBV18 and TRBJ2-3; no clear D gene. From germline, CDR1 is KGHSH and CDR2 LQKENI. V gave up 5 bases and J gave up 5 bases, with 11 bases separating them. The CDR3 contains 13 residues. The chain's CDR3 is CASSSRSGDTQYF. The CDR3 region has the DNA TGTGCCAGCTCATCAAGGTCGGGAGATACGCAGTATTTT.

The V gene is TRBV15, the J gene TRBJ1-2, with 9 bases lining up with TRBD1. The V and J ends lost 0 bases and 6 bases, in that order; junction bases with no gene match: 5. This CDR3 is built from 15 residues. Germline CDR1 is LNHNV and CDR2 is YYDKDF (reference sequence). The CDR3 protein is CATSRDGGQGDGYTF. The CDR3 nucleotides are TGTGCCACCAGCAGAGATGGGGGACAGGGTGATGGCTACACCTTC. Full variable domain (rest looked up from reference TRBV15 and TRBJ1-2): DAMVIQNPRYQVTQFGKPVTLSCSQTLNHNVMYWYQQKSSQAPKLLFHYYDKDFNNEADTPDNFQSRRPNTSFCFLDIRSPGLGDTAMYLCATSRDGGQGDGYTFGSGTRLTVV.

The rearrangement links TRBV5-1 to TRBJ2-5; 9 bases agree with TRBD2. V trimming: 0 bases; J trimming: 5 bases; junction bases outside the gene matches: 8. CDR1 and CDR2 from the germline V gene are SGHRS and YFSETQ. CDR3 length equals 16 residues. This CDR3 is CASSLVGGRARETQYF. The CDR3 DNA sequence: TGCGCCAGCAGCTTGGTTGGCGGGAGGGCCCGTGAGACCCAGTACTTC.

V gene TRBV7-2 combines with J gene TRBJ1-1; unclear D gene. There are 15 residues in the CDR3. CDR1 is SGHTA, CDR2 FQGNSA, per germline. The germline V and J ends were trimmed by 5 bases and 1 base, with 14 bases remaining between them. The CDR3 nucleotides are TGTGCCAGCAGCCCTTCGGGAAGGCCGAACACTGAAGCTTTCTTT. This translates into CASSPSGRPNTEAFF.

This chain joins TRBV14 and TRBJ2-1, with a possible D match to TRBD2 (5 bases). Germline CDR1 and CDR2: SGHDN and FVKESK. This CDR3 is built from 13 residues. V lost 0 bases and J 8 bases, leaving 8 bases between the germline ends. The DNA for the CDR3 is TGTGCCAGCAGCCAAGATTGGGGAGATGAGCAGTTCTTC. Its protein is CASSQDWGDEQFF.

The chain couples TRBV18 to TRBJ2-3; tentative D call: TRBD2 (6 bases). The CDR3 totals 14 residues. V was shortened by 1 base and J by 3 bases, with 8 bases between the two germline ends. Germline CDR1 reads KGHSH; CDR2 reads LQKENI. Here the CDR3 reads CASSPLRGTDTQYF. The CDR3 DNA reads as TGTGCCAGCTCACCACTCCGGGGGACAGATACGCAGTATTTT.

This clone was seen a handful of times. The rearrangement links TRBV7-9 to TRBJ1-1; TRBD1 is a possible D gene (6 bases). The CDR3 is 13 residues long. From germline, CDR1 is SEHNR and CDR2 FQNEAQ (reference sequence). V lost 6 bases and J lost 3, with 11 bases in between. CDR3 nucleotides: TGTGCCAGCAGTTCTGCAGGGGACACTGAAGCTTTCTTT. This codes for CASSSAGDTEAFF.

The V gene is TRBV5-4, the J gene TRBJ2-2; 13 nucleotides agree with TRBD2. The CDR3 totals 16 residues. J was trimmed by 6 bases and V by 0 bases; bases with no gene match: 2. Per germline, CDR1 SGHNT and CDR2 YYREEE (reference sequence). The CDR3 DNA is TGTGCCAGCAGCTTGGCCGGACTAGCGGGAGCCGGGGAGCTGTTTTTT. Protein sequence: CASSLAGLAGAGELFF.

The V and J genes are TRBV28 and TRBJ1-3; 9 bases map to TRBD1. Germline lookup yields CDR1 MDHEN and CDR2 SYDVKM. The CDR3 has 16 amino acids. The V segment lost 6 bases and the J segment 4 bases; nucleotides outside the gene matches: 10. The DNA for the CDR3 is TGTGCCAGCAGCCCGACAGGGGGATGGAGAGGAAACACCATATATTTT. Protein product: CASSPTGGWRGNTIYF. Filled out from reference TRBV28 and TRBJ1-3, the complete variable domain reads DVKVTQSSRYLVKRTGEKVFLECVQDMDHENMFWYRQDPGLGLRLIYFSYDVKMKEKGDIPEGYSVSREKKERFSLILESASTNQTSMYLCASSPTGGWRGNTIYFGEGSWLTVV.

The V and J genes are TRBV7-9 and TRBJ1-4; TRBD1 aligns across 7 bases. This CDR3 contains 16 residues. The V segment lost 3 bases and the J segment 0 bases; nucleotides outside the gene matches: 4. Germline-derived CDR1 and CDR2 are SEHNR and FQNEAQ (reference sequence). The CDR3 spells CASSFGQVTTNEKLFF. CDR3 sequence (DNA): TGTGCCAGCAGCTTTGGACAGGTCACAACTAATGAAAAACTGTTTTTT.

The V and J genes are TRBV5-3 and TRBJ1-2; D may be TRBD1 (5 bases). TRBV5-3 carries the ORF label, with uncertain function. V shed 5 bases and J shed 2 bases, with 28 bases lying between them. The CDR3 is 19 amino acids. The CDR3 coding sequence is TGTGCCAGAAGACCTGCGTTCCGGGACTACGAGACGATAAACTATGGCTACACCTTC. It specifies CARRPAFRDYETINYGYTF.

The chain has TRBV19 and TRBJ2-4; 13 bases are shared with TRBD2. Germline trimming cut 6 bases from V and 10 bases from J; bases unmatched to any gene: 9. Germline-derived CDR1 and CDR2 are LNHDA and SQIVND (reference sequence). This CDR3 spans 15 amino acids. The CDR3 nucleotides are TGTGCCAGTAGCCCCCGGACTAGCGGGAGTGGAATTCAGTACTTC. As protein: CASSPRTSGSGIQYF.

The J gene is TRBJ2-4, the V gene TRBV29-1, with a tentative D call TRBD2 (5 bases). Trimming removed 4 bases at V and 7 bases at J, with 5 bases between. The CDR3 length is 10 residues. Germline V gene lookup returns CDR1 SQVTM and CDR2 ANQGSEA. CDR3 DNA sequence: TGCAGCGTTGGGGAGAACATTCAGTACTTC. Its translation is CSVGENIQYF. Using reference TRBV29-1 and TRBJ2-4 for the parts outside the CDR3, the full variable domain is SAVISQKPSRDICQRGTSLTIQCQVDSQVTMMFWYRQQPGQSLTLIATANQGSEATYESGFVIDKFPISRPNLTFSTLTVSNMSPEDSSIYLCSVGENIQYFGAGTRLSVL.

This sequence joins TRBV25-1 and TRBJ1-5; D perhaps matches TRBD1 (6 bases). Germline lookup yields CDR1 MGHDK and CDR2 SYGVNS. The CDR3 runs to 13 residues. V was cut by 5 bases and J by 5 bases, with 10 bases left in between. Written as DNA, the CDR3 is TGTGCCAGCAGTAGGGGGGGCCATCAGCCCCAGCATTTT. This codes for CASSRGGHQPQHF.

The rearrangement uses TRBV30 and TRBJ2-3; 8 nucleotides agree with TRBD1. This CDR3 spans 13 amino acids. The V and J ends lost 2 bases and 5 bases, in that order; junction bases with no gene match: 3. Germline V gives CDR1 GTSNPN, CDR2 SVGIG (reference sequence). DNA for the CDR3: TGTGCCTGGAGTACCGGACAGGGAGATACGCAGTATTTT. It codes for CAWSTGQGDTQYF.

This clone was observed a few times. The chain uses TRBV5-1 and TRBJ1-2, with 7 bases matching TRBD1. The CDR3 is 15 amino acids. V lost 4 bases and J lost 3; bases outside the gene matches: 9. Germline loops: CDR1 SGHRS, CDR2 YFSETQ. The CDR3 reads CASSPTGERDYGYTF. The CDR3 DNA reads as TGCGCCAGCAGCCCCACAGGGGAGCGGGACTATGGCTACACCTTC.

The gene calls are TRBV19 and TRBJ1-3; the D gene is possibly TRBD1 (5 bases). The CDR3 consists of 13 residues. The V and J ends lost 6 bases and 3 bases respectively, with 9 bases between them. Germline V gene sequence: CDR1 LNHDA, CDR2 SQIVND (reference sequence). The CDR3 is CASRPGGGNTIYF. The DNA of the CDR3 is TGTGCCAGTAGGCCCGGGGGTGGAAACACCATATATTTT.

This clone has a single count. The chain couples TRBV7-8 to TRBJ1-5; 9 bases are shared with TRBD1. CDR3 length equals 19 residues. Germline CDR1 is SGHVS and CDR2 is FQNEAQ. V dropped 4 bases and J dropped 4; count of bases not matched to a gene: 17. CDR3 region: CASSSKKPGQGKGNQPQHF. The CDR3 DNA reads TGTGCCAGCAGCTCAAAAAAACCGGGACAGGGCAAAGGAAATCAGCCCCAGCATTTT.

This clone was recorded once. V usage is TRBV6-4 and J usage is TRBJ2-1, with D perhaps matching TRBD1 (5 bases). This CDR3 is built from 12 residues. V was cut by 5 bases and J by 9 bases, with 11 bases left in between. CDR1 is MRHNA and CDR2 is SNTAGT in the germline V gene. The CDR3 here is CASSPGLGEQFF. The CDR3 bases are TGTGCCAGCAGTCCAGGGTTGGGTGAGCAGTTCTTC.

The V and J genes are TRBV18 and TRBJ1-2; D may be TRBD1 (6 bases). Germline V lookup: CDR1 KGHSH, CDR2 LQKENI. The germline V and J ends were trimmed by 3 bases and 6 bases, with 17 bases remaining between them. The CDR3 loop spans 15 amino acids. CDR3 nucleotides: TGTGCCAGCTCACCCCTGGGGGGGGCGGGGAATGGCTACACCTTC. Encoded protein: CASSPLGGAGNGYTF.

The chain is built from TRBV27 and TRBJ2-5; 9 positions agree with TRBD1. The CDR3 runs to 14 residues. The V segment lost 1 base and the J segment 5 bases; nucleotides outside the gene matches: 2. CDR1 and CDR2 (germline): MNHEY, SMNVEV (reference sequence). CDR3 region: CASSLWTGEETQYF. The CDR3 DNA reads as TGTGCCAGCAGTTTATGGACAGGGGAGGAGACCCAGTACTTC.

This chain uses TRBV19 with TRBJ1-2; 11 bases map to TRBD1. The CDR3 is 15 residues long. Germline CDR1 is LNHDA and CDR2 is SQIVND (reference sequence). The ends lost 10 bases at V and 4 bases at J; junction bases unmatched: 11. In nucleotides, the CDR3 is TGTGCCACCCGGGACAGGGGGTTGAGTGGCTATGGCTACACCTTC. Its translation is CATRDRGLSGYGYTF.

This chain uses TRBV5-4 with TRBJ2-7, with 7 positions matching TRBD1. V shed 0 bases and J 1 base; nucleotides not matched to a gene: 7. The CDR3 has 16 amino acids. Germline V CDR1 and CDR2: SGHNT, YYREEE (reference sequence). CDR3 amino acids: CASSLAGTEHSYEQYF. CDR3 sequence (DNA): TGTGCCAGCAGCTTGGCCGGGACAGAACATTCCTACGAGCAGTACTTC.

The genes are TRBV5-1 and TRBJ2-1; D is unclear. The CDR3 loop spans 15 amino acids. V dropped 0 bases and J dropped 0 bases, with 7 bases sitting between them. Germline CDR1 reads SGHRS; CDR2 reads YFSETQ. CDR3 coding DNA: TGCGCCAGCAGCTTGGACTTTAGCTCCTACAATGAGCAGTTCTTC. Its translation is CASSLDFSSYNEQFF.

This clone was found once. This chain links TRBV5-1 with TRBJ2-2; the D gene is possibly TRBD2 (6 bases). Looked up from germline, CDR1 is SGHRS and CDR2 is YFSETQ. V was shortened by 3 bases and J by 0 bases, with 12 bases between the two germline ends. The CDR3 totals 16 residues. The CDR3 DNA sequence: TGCGCCAGCAGCTCCTGGGGGGACCCGAACACCGGGGAGCTGTTTTTT. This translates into CASSSWGDPNTGELFF.